Shown below are 20 T cell receptor beta chains from a single sample sequenced in a study of technical replicates of blood from several donors (dated by TCRdb to about 2017). The library was prepared using the immunoSEQ multiplex PCR assay. As stored in TCRdb, this immuneACCESS dataset retains in-frame rearrangements with V and J assigned. A fraction of the clones does not appear; measured against another copy, unresolved V genes explain less than half of the discrepancy, and the remainder lacks a known reason. Present in this sample are 55,000 to 70,000 clones, roughly 90% of which were seen just once. The ten largest make up more than 4% of the sample. Sequenced input: PBMCs. The receptors here all came from a human donor in good health. Some clones in this sample may be carry-over from other donors' samples.

The genes are TRBV7-9 and TRBJ1-1, with D unresolved. CDR3 size: 13 residues. Germline CDR1 SEHNR, CDR2 FQNEAQ (reference sequence). Between the trimmed V and J ends, which lost 4 bases and 4 bases, there was a span of 10 bases. The CDR3 loop is CASSSDLGTEAFF. CDR3 DNA: TGTGCCAGCAGCTCGGACTTGGGCACTGAAGCTTTCTTT.

The count of this clone is one. The CDR3 DNA follows: TGTGCCAGCAGCTTGGGGGGTTGGACTGAAGCTTTCTTT. Encoded protein: CASSLGGWTEAFF. This chain connects TRBV13 to TRBJ1-1, with TRBD1 as a possible D gene (5 bases). Germline V lookup: CDR1 PRHDT, CDR2 FYEKMQ (reference sequence). The CDR3 contains 13 residues. The V gene lost 3 bases and the J gene lost 5 bases, with 10 bases spanning the gap.

The chain has TRBV5-1 and TRBJ2-7, with D possibly being TRBD2 (6 bases). Trimming left V 3 bases short and J 6 bases short, with 19 bases between. Germline CDR1 reads SGHRS; CDR2 reads YFSETQ. CDR3 length equals 15 residues. CDR3 loop: CASSWGGTQRSEQYF. For the CDR3, the DNA is TGCGCCAGCAGCTGGGGCGGGACCCAGAGGAGCGAGCAGTACTTC. Full variable domain (rest looked up from reference TRBV5-1 and TRBJ2-7): KAGVTQTPRYLIKTRGQQVTLSCSPISGHRSVSWYQQTPGQGLQFLFEYFSETQRNKGNFPGRFSGRQFSNSRSEMNVSTLELGDSALYLCASSWGGTQRSEQYFGPGTRLTVT.

The V gene is TRBV13, the J gene TRBJ2-7, with TRBD1 matching over 7 bases. V lost 0 bases, J lost 7 bases, and 9 bases stayed unmatched. This CDR3 is built from 15 residues. From germline, CDR1 is PRHDT and CDR2 FYEKMQ (reference sequence). The CDR3: CASSLGRTGPGEQYF. Here the CDR3 DNA reads TGTGCCAGCAGCTTAGGTCGGACAGGCCCGGGGGAGCAGTACTTC. Together with reference TRBV13 and TRBJ2-7, the CDR3 gives the full variable domain: AAGVIQSPRHLIKEKRETATLKCYPIPRHDTVYWYQQGPGQDPQFLISFYEKMQSDKGSIPDRFSAQQFSDYHSELNMSSLELGDSALYFCASSLGRTGPGEQYFGPGTRLTVT.

This chain joins TRBV19 and TRBJ1-3; D is possibly TRBD1 (6 bases). This CDR3 contains 14 residues. V was trimmed by 6 bases and J by 4 bases, leaving 13 bases between them. Germline CDR1 and CDR2: LNHDA and SQIVND (reference sequence). In DNA form, the CDR3 reads TGTGCCAGTAGCTGGCGGGGGCCGGGAAACACCATATATTTT. The encoded protein is CASSWRGPGNTIYF.

J is TRBJ1-2 and V is TRBV4-2; TRBD1 is a possible D gene (5 bases). V was shortened by 4 bases and J by 8 bases, with 17 bases between the two germline ends. Germline V gives CDR1 LGHNA, CDR2 YNFKEQ. This CDR3 is 14 amino acids long. Here the CDR3 reads CASSPTGTHTGYTF. CDR3 sequence (DNA): TGTGCCAGCAGCCCGACCGGGACTCACACCGGCTACACCTTC.

V usage is TRBV12-5 and J usage is TRBJ1-6; D gene ambiguous. The CDR3 is made up of 17 amino acids. Trimming stripped 1 base from V and 12 bases from J, with 22 bases between. Per germline, CDR1 LGHNT and CDR2 FRNRAP. DNA for the CDR3: TGTGCTAGTGGTTTGGACGGAGAGGTTCATCGGGGTGTACCCCTCCACTTT. This codes for CASGLDGEVHRGVPLHF.

This clone was detected only once. The chain is built from TRBV6-1 and TRBJ2-2, with 7 bases aligning to TRBD1. V was clipped by 6 bases and J by 3 bases; unmatched bases: 4. The germline V gene has CDR1 MNHNS and CDR2 SASEGT. This CDR3 has 14 amino acids. Written as DNA, the CDR3 is TGTGCCAGCAGCCTAGACAGGGACACCGGGGAGCTGTTTTTT. It yields the protein CASSLDRDTGELFF.

The V gene is TRBV10-3, the J gene TRBJ2-7; 10 nucleotides line up with TRBD2. CDR1 ENHRY and CDR2 SYGVKD come from the germline V gene. The V segment lost 3 bases and the J segment 3 bases; nucleotides outside the gene matches: 5. The CDR3 is 15 residues long. CDR3 nucleotides: TGTGCCATCAGTGAACCCGCTAGCGGGAGCTACGAGCAGTACTTC. Residues: CAISEPASGSYEQYF.

This chain connects TRBV29-1 to TRBJ1-2; 11 nucleotides align to TRBD1. The junction had 3 bases not matched to a gene; V was cut back by 7 bases and J by 5 bases. This CDR3 has 12 amino acids. Per germline, CDR1 SQVTM and CDR2 ANQGSEA. The chain's CDR3 is CSAGTGGYGYTF. Written as DNA, the CDR3 is TGCAGCGCCGGGACAGGGGGATATGGCTACACCTTC.

The rearrangement uses TRBV7-9 and TRBJ1-5; the match to TRBD1 covers 12 bases. This CDR3 has 17 amino acids. V gave up 4 bases and J gave up 4 bases; unmatched junction bases: 8. Germline loops: CDR1 SEHNR, CDR2 FQNEAQ (reference sequence). In nucleotides, the CDR3 is TGTGCCAGCAGCTCCTGGGGACAGGGGGCGCGAAATCAGCCCCAGCATTTT. Amino acids: CASSSWGQGARNQPQHF.

The chain is built from TRBV5-6 and TRBJ1-2; 7 bases fit TRBD1. Germline V gene sequence: CDR1 SGHDT, CDR2 YYEEEE. CDR3 length equals 13 residues. J lost 8 bases, V lost 2 bases, and 6 bases had no gene match. CDR3 nucleotide sequence: TGTGCCAGCAGCTTTAAGGGGGCGCAGGGCTACACCTTC. This codes for CASSFKGAQGYTF.

A single count supports this clone. The chain couples TRBV9 to TRBJ2-5; D perhaps matches TRBD2 (6 bases). Per germline, CDR1 SGDLS and CDR2 YYNGEE. The CDR3 extends over 13 amino acids. Trimming took 10 bases from V and 5 from J, leaving 18 bases between them. CDR3 in amino acids: CAASGDFGETQYF. CDR3 nucleotides: TGTGCCGCTTCGGGGGACTTCGGGGAGACCCAGTACTTC.

The chain combines TRBV29-1 with TRBJ2-7, with D tentatively TRBD1 (6 bases). The CDR3 is made up of 12 amino acids. With 7 bases removed from V and 3 bases from J, the gap between germline ends came to 13 bases. Germline CDR1 SQVTM, CDR2 ANQGSEA. The DNA for the CDR3 is TGCAGCGGAGGGGAAGGGGGCTACGAGCAGTACTTC. Translation gives CSGGEGGYEQYF.

V gene TRBV19 combines with J gene TRBJ1-1; the D gene is possibly TRBD1 (5 bases). Trimming cost V 5 bases and J 4 bases, with 14 bases left between them. The germline CDR1 and CDR2 sequences are LNHDA and SQIVND (reference sequence). The CDR3 runs to 14 residues. The CDR3 here is CASSPRTLSTEAFF. DNA of the CDR3: TGTGCCAGTAGTCCCCGGACACTCAGCACTGAAGCTTTCTTT.

The gene calls are TRBV12-5 and TRBJ2-1, with D tentatively TRBD2 (5 bases). V gave up 3 bases and J gave up 5 bases, with 14 bases separating them. Germline CDR1 is LGHNT and CDR2 is FRNRAP. This CDR3 is built from 15 residues. For the CDR3, the DNA is TGTGCTAGTGGTTTATCGGGGTATGGGCACAATGAGCAGTTCTTC. It codes for CASGLSGYGHNEQFF.

The rearrangement links TRBV4-2 to TRBJ2-7; 9 nucleotides line up with TRBD2. CDR1 and CDR2 from the germline V gene are LGHNA and YNFKEQ. The V segment lost 3 bases and the J segment 0 bases; nucleotides outside the gene matches: 6. CDR3 size: 16 residues. The CDR3 is CASSHSGGEPSYEQYF. The CDR3 bases are TGTGCCAGCAGCCATAGCGGGGGCGAGCCCTCCTACGAGCAGTACTTC.

This chain uses TRBV18 with TRBJ2-7, with D maybe TRBD2 (5 bases). Trimming stripped 2 bases from V and 7 bases from J, with 12 bases between. Germline V CDR1 and CDR2: KGHSH, LQKENI. The CDR3 totals 13 residues. The CDR3 protein is CASSPGGLIEQYF. The CDR3 DNA is TGTGCCAGCTCACCAGGAGGACTCATTGAGCAGTACTTC.

This clone has only one observation. J is TRBJ2-7 and V is TRBV15; 8 bases agree with TRBD1. The trim removed 1 base at V and 6 bases at J, leaving 8 bases unmatched. Germline V gene data show CDR1 as LNHNV and CDR2 as YYDKDF (reference sequence). CDR3 size: 15 residues. In DNA, the CDR3 is TGTGCCACCAGCAGAGCTGGACAGGGCGGGCGCGAGCAGTACTTC. This sequence encodes CATSRAGQGGREQYF.

This chain connects TRBV7-3 to TRBJ2-2, with D possibly being TRBD1 (6 bases). Per the germline V gene, CDR1 is SGHTA and CDR2 is FQGTGA. The CDR3 has 15 residues. V shed 3 bases and J shed 3 bases, with 11 bases lying between them. CDR3 in amino acids: CASSLAGVYTGELFF. The CDR3 nucleotides read TGTGCCAGCAGCTTGGCAGGGGTTTACACCGGGGAGCTGTTTTTT.